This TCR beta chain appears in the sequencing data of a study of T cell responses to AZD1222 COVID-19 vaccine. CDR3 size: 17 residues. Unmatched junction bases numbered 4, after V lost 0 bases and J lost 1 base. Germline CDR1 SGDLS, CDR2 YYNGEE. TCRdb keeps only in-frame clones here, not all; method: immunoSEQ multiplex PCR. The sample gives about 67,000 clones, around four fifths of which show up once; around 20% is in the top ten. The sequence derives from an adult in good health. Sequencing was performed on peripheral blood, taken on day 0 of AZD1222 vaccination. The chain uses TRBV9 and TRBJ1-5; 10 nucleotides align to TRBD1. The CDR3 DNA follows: TGTGCCAGCAGCGTAGGGACAGGGGGGAAGAGCAATCAGCCCCAGCATTTT. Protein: CASSVGTGGKSNQPQHF.